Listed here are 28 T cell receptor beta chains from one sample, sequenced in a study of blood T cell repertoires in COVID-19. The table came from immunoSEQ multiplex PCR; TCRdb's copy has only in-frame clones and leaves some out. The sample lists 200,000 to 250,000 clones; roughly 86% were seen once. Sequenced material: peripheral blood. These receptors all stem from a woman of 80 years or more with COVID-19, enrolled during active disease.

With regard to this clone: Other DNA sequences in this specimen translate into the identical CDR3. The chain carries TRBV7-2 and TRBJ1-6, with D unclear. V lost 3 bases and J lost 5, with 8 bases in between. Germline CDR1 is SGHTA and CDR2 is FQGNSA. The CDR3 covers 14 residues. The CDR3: CASSFPGNNSPLHF. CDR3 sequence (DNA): TGTGCCAGCAGCTTTCCCGGGAATAATTCACCCCTCCACTTT.

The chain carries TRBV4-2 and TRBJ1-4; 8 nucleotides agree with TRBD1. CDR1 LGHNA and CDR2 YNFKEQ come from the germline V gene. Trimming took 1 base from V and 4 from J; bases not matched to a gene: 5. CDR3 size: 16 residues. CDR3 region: CASSQVGQGLNEKLFF. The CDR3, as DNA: TGTGCCAGCAGCCAAGTCGGACAGGGCCTTAATGAAAAACTGTTTTTT.

The CDR3 loop reads CSAPLPRVLEGDTQYF. Here the CDR3 DNA reads TGCAGCGCTCCCCTACCGAGGGTTCTCGAAGGAGATACGCAGTATTTT. This chain joins TRBV29-1 and TRBJ2-3; D might be TRBD2 (5 bases). V lost 7 bases and J 5 bases, leaving 25 bases between the germline ends. The CDR3 sequence is 16 residues long. Germline values: CDR1 SQVTM, CDR2 ANQGSEA.

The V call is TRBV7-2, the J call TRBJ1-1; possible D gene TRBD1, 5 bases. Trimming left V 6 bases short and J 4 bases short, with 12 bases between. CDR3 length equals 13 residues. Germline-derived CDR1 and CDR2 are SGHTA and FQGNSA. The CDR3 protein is CASSRRGGTEAFF. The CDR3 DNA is TGTGCCAGCAGTAGGAGGGGTGGCACTGAAGCTTTCTTT.

The CDR3, as DNA: TGTGCCAGCAGCTTGACTAGCGGGGGGACAGAGCAGTTCTTC. Translation gives CASSLTSGGTEQFF. The chain is built from TRBV11-3 and TRBJ2-1; 13 nucleotides align to TRBD2. V was clipped by 3 bases and J by 10 bases; unmatched bases: 3. The CDR3 loop spans 14 amino acids. Germline assignment: CDR1 SGHNT and CDR2 YENEEA.

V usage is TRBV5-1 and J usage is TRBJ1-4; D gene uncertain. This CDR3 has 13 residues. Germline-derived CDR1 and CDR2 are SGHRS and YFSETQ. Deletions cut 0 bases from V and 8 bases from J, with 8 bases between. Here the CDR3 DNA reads TGCGCCAGCAGCTTGGCCGCGGGGGAAAAACTGTTTTTT. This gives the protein CASSLAAGEKLFF.

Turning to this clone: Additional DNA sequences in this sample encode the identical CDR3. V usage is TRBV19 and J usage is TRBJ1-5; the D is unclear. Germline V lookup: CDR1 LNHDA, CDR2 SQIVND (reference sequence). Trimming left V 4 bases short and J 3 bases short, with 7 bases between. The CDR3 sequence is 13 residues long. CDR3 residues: CASSTVINQPQHF. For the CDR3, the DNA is TGTGCCAGTAGTACAGTTATCAATCAGCCCCAGCATTTT.

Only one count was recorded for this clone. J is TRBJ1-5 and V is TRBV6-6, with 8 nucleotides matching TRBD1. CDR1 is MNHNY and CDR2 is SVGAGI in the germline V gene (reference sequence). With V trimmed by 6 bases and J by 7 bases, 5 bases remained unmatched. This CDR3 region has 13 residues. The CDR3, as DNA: TGTGCCAGCAGACCGGACAGGGTCCAGCCCCAGCATTTT. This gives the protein CASRPDRVQPQHF.

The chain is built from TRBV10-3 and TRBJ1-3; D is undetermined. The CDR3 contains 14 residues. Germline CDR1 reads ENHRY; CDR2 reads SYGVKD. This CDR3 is CAIRGSLSGNTIYF. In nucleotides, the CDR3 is TGTGCTATCCGCGGTAGCCTCTCTGGAAACACCATATATTTT.

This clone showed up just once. CDR3 nucleotides: TGCGCCAGCAGTGACAGACAAGAGACCCAGTACTTC. Translation gives CASSDRQETQYF. This chain joins TRBV10-1 and TRBJ2-5; D ambiguous. V was trimmed by 3 bases and J by 2 bases, leaving 4 bases between them. Germline V gene sequence: CDR1 WNHNN, CDR2 SYGVQD (reference sequence). The CDR3 extends over 12 amino acids.

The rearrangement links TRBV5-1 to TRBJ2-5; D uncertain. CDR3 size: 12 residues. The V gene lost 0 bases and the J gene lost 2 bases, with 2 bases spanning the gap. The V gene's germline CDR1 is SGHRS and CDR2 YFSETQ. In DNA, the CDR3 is TGCGCCAGCAGCTTGGTACAAGAGACCCAGTACTTC. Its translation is CASSLVQETQYF.

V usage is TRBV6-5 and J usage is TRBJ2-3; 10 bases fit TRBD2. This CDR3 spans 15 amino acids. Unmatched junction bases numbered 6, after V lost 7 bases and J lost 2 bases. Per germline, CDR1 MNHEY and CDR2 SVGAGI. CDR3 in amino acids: CASTVLAGFTDTQYF. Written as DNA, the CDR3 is TGTGCCAGCACTGTACTAGCGGGATTCACAGATACGCAGTATTTT.

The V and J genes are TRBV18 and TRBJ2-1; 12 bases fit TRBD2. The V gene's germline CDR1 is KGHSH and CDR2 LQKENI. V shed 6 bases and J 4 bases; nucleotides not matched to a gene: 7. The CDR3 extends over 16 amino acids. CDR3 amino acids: CASSGGLAGLYNEQFF. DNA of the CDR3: TGTGCCAGCTCGGGGGGACTAGCGGGCTTATACAATGAGCAGTTCTTC.

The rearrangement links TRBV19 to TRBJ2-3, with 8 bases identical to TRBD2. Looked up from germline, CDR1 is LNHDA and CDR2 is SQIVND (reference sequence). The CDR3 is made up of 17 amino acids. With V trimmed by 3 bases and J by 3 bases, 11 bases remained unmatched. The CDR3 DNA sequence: TGTGCCAGTAGTATTTTCCCGGGACTAGGGCCTACAGATACGCAGTATTTT. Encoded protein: CASSIFPGLGPTDTQYF.

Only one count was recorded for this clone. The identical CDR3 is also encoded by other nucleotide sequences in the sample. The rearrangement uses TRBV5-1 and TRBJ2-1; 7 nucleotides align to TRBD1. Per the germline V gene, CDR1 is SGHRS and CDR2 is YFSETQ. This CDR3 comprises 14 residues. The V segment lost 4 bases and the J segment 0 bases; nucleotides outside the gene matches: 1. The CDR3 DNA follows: TGCGCCAGCAGCAGGGACAGCTCCTACAATGAGCAGTTCTTC. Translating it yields CASSRDSSYNEQFF.

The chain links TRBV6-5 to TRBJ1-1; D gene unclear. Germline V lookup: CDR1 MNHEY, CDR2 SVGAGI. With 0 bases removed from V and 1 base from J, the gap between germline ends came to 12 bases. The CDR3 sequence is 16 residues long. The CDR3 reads CASSYSRVGRNTEAFF. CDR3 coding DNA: TGTGCCAGCAGTTACTCGAGAGTCGGGAGGAACACTGAAGCTTTCTTT.

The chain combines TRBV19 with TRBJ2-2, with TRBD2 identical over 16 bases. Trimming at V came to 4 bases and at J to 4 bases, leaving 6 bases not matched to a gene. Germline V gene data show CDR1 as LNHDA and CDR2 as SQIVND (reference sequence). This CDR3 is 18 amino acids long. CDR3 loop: CASSTGLAGGPSTGELFF. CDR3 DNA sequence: TGTGCCAGTAGTACGGGACTAGCGGGGGGGCCGAGCACCGGGGAGCTGTTTTTT.

CDR3 amino acids: CATSRPPVRRSNPRGYTF. Here the CDR3 DNA reads TGTGCCACCAGCAGACCACCGGTTCGACGGAGTAACCCCCGGGGCTACACCTTC. The chain carries TRBV15 and TRBJ1-2; unclear D gene. V gave up 2 bases and J gave up 8 bases, with 27 bases separating them. The CDR3 consists of 18 residues. The germline V gene has CDR1 LNHNV and CDR2 YYDKDF (reference sequence).

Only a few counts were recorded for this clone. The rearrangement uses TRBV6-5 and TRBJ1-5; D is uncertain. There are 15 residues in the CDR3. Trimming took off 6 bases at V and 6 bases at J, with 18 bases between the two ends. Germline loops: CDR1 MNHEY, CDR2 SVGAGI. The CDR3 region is CASSPHMPDGQPQHF. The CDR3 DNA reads TGTGCCAGCAGCCCCCATATGCCAGATGGTCAGCCCCAGCATTTT.

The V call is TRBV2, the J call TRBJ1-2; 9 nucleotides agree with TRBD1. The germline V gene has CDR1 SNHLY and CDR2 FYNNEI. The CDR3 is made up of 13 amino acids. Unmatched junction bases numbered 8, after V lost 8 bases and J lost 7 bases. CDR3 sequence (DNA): TGTGCCAGCCGACTACAGGGGGCGTTTGGCTACACCTTC. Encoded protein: CASRLQGAFGYTF.

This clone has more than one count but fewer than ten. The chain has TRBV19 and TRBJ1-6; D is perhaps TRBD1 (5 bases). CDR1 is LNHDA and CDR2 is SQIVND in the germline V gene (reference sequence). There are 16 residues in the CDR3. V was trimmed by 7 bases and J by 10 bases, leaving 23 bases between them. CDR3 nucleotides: TGTGCCAGTACCTTTGCGGTGGGGCGCCGAGGATCACCCCTCCACTTT. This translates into CASTFAVGRRGSPLHF.

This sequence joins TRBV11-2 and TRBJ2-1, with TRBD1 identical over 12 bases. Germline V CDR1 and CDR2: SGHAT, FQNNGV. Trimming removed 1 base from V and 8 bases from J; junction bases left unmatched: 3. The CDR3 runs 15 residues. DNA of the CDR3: TGTGCCAGCAGCTTAGGGGACAGGGGGCAGGATGAGCAGTTCTTC. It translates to CASSLGDRGQDEQFF.

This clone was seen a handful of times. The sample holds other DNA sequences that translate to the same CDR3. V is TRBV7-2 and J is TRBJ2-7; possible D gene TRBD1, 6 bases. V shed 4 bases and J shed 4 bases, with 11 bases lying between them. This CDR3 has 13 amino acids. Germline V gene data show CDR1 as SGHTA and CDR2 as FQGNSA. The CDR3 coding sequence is TGTGCCAGCAGCTCCGGACAGTTATACGAGCAGTACTTC. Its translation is CASSSGQLYEQYF.

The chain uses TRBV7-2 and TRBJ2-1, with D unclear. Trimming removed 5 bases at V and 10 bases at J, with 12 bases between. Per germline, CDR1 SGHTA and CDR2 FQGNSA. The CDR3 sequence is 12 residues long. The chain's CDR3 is CASSPFVLEQFF. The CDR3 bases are TGTGCCAGCAGCCCCTTCGTCTTAGAGCAGTTCTTC.

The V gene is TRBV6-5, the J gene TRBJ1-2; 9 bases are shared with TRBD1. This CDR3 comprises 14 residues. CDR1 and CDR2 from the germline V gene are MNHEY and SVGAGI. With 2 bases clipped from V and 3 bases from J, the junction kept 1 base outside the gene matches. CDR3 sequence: CASSYRDRDYGYTF. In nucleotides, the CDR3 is TGTGCCAGCAGTTACCGGGACAGGGACTATGGCTACACCTTC.

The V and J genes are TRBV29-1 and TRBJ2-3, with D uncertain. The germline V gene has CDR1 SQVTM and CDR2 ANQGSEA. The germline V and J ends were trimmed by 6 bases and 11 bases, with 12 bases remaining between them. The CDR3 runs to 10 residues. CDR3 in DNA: TGCAGCGTCTCCAACATTGAGCAGTATTTT. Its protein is CSVSNIEQYF.

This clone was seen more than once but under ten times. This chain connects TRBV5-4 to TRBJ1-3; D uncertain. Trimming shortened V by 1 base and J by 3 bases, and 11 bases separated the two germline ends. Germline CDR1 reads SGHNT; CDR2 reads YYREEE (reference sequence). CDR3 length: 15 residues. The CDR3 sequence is CASSLIGLGGNTIYF. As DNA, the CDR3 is TGTGCCAGCAGCTTGATTGGGCTCGGTGGAAACACCATATATTTT.

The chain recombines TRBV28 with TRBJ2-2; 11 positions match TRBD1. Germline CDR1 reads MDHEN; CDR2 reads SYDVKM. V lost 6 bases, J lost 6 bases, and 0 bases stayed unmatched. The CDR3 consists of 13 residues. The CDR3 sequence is CASRGQGAGELFF. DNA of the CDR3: TGTGCCAGCAGGGGACAGGGGGCCGGGGAGCTGTTTTTT.